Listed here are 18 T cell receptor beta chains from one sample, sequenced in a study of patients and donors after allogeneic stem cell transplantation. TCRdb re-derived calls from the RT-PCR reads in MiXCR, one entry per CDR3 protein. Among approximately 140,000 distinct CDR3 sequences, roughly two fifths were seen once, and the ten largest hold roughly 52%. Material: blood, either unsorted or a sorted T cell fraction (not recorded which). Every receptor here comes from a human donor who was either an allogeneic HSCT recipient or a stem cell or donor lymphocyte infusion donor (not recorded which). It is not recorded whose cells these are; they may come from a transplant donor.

The DNA of the CDR3 is TGTGCCAGCAGCCAAGAATTGGGGGGGCTCTCACCCCTCCACTTT. It yields the protein CASSQELGGLSPLHF. This rearrangement joins TRBV4-2 to TRBJ1-6; perhaps TRBD1 as D (6 bases). CDR3 length: 15 amino acids. Germline values: CDR1 LGHNA, CDR2 YNFKEQ. V was clipped by 0 bases and J by 10 bases, with 13 bases between them.

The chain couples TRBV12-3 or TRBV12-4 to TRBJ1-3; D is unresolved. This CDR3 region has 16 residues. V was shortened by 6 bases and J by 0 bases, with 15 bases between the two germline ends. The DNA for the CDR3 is TGTGCCAGCAGCGGTTACCCGACCGTCTCTGGAAACACCATATATTTT. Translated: CASSGYPTVSGNTIYF.

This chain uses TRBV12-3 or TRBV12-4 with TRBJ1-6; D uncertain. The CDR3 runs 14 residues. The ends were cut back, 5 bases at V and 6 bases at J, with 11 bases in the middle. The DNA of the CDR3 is TGTGCCAGCAGTATGGGTCCTCTTAATTCACCCCTCCACTTT. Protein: CASSMGPLNSPLHF.

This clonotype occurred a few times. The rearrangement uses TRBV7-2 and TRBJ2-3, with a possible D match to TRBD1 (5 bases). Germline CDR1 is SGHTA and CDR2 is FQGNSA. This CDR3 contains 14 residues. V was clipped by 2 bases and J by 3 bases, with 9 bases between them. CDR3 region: CASSLTPGTDTQYF. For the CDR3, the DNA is TGTGCCAGCAGCTTAACCCCAGGGACAGATACGCAGTATTTT.

CDR3 amino acids: CASGTSGGRNEQFF. The CDR3 DNA reads TGCGCCAGCGGGACTAGCGGGGGGAGGAATGAGCAGTTCTTC. The chain joins TRBV5-1 to TRBJ2-1, with 15 positions matching TRBD2. After removal of 7 bases from V and 7 bases from J, the junction contained 3 bases not matched to a gene. The CDR3 loop spans 14 amino acids. Germline assignment: CDR1 SGHRS and CDR2 YFSETQ.

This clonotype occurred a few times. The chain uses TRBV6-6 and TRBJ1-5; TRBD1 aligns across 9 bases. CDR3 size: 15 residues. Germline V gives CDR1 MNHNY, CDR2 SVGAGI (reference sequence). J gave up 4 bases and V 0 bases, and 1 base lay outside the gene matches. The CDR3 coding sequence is TGTGCCAGCAGTTACTCGGGGACAGGGAATCAGCCCCAGCATTTT. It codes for CASSYSGTGNQPQHF.

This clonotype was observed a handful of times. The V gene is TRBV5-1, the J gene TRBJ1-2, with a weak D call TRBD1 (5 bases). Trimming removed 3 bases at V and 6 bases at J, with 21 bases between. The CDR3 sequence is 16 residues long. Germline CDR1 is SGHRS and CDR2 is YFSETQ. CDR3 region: CASSSWRGSGENGYTF. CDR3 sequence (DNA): TGCGCCAGCAGCTCCTGGAGGGGTTCGGGAGAAAATGGCTACACCTTC.

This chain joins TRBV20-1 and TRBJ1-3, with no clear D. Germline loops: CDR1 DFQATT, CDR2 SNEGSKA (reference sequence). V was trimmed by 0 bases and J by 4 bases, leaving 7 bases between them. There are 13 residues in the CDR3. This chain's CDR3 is CSARDLAGNTIYF. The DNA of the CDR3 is TGCAGTGCTAGAGATCTGGCGGGAAACACCATATATTTT.

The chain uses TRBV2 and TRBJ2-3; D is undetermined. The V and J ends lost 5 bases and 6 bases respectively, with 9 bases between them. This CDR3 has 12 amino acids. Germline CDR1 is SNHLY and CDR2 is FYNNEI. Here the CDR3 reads CASSMPADTQYF. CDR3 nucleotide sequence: TGTGCCAGCAGTATGCCGGCCGATACGCAGTATTTT. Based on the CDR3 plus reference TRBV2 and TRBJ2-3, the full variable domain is EPEVTQTPSHQVTQMGQEVILRCVPISNHLYFYWYRQILGQKVEFLVSFYNNEISEKSEIFDDQFSVERPDGSNFTLKIRSTKLEDSAMYFCASSMPADTQYFGPGTRLTVL.

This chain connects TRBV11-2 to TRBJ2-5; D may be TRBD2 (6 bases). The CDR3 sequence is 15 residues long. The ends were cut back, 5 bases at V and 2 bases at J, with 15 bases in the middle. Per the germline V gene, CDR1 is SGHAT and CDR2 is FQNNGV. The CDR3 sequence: CASSGQGLPQETQYF. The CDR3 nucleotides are TGTGCCAGCAGCGGCCAGGGACTCCCTCAAGAGACCCAGTACTTC.

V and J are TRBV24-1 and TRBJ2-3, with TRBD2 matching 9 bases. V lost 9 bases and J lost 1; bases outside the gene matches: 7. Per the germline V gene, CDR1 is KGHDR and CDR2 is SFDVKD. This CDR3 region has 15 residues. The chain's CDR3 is CATGALAGGTDTQYF. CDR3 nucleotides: TGTGCCACCGGGGCTTTAGCGGGGGGCACAGATACGCAGTATTTT.

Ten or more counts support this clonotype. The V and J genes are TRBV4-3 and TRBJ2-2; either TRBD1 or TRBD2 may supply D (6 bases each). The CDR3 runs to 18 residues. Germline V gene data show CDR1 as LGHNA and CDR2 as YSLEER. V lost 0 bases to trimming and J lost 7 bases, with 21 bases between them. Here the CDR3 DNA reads TGCGCCAGCAGCCAAGATGGCGGCCGGGGGCGAGTTGGCGGGGAGCTGTTTTTT. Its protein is CASSQDGGRGRVGGELFF.

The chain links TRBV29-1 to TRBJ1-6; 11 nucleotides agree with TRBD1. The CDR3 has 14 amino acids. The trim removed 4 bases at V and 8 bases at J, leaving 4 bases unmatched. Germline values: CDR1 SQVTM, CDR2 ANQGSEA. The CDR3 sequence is CSVADRGPDSPLHF. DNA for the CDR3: TGCAGCGTTGCGGACAGGGGGCCAGATTCACCCCTCCACTTT.

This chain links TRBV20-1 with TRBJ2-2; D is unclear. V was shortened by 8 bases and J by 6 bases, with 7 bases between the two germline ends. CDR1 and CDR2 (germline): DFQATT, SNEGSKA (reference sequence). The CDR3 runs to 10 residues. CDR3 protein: CSLLAGELFF. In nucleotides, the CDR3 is TGCAGTCTCCTGGCCGGGGAGCTGTTTTTT.

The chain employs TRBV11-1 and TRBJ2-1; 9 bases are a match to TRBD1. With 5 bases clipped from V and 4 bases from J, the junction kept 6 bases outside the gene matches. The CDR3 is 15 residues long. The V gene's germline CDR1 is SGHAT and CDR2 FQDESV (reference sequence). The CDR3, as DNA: TGTGCCAGCAGCGCCGGGACAGGGAGGTACAATGAGCAGTTCTTC. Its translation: CASSAGTGRYNEQFF.

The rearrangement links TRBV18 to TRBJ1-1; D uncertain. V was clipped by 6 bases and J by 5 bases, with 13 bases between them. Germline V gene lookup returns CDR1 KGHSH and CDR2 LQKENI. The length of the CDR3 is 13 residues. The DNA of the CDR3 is TGTGCCAGCTCGGAGACCCGGGAGACTGAAGCTTTCTTT. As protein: CASSETRETEAFF.

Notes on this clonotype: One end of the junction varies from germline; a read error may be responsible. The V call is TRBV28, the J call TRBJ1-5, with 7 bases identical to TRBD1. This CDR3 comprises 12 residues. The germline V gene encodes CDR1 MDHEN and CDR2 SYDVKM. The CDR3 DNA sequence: TGTGCCAGCAGTTTACTGGACAGGTCCCTGGATTTT. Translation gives CASSLLDRSLDF.

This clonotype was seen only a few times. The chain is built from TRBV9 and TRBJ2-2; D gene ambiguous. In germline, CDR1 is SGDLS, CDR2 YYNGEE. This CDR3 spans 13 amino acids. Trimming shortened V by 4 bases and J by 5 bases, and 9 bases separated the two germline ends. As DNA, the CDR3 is TGTGCCAGCAGCCCCCAAGGGACCGGGGAGCTGTTTTTT. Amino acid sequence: CASSPQGTGELFF.